This entry features one T cell receptor (beta chain) sequence. Its recognized antigen is unknown. No qualities accompany the bases; no much larger clone lies one base away. Deletion took 3 bases off V and 4 bases off J, with a span of 16 bases between the germline ends. The germline V gene yields MDHEN for CDR1 and SYDVKM for CDR2. From cysteine to phenylalanine, the CDR3 is 15 amino acids long. The sequence is cut down to CDR3 DNA, 45 bases in frame from base 1. Genomic DNA was extracted with the Qiagen DNeasy kit from unsorted PBMCs and from negatively selected CD4+ and CD8+ fractions. TCR beta CDR3 regions were subjected to amplification by immunoSEQ multiplex PCR with primers that anneal to V and J segments. Amplification bias was minimized using a synthetic immune receptor repertoire, and residual bias was removed computationally after sequencing. Turning to the authors' computational methods: Repertoire diversity was quantified as the Shannon entropy index using custom Python scripts. Unsorted, CD4+ and CD8+ repertoires were examined separately, except in combined analyses, for which CD4+ and CD8+ sequences were merged in silico. Clonal expansion was defined as a frequency increase of at least 2-fold after treatment compared with C1D1, and clones undetected at baseline were assigned a pseudocount of 0.5. Singleton clones were defined as clones with 0 or 1 copy at C1D1, and non-singleton clones were defined as clones with 2 or more copies. Clones expanded in unsorted samples were annotated as CD4+, CD8+ or unknown by matching protein sequences in sorted samples from the same patient. Diversity changes from C1D1 to C4D1 were tested in paired samples using Wilcoxon tests. The table was pulled from immuneACCESS by TCRdb, which kept in-frame rearrangements only. Such tables lose some clones; where checked, under half of the loss comes from unresolved V genes, and the rest has no known cause. Clonal size and the V and J genes are those of that table, whereas D and trimming came from the DNA. The sample table holds some 45,000 clones, of which about 90% were seen once. The biggest ten clones account for approximately 9% of the sample.

The sample comes from a study of PD-1 blockade in classical Hodgkin lymphoma (dated by TCRdb to the early 2020s). Study-level background: Nivolumab dosing was 3 mg/kg intravenously every 2 weeks, continuing until either disease progression or unacceptable toxicity. The study used TCR beta sequencing and CyTOF to define a peripheral blood immune signature of response to PD-1 blockade in classical Hodgkin lymphoma. The research as a whole found: Baseline TCR diversity was reported as lower in newly diagnosed patients than in healthy donors, and lower still in relapsed/refractory patients. Among trial patients, those achieving complete response had baseline diversity similar to that of newly diagnosed patients, while diversity was significantly lower in partial responders and progressors. The study covered only a single clinical trial cohort, and the causes of the repertoire differences, possibly disease activity or prior therapy, were still not defined. CD4+ but not CD8+ TCR diversity rose significantly by C4D1 (p=0.0027 vs p=0.16), most apparent in complete responders (p=0.02). Patients starting nivolumab less than 1 year after ASCT had lower diversity and were excluded from later analyses to avoid confounding by immune reconstitution.

The time point label of this sample denotes: cycle 1 day 1 (C1D1), immediately before nivolumab initiation. All trial patients had relapsed after autologous stem cell transplantation, with cohorts A, B and C differing in prior brentuximab vedotin exposure. A total of fewer than 65 patients with relapsed/refractory classical Hodgkin lymphoma made up the trial cohort, and each patient's best overall response was complete response, partial response or progressive disease. In the multi-cohort phase II CheckMate 205 trial, trial patients received single-agent nivolumab. An independent review committee assessed best overall response using the 2007 International Working Group response criteria. PBMCs from the trial were collected at three points: immediately before nivolumab initiation (C1D1), and during therapy at cycle 2 day 1 and cycle 4 day 1. Peripheral blood was collected in 8 mL Vacutainer Cell Preparation Tubes, from which PBMCs were isolated by centrifugation and then cryopreserved.

The chain is encoded by TRBV28 joined to TRBJ2-7; the D gene is unclear. The sample consisted of peripheral blood mononuclear cells (PBMCs), taken at baseline. The sequence derives from a human donor with classical Hodgkin lymphoma. The DNA is as follows: TGTGCCAGCAGTTTTCTTGGGCAGGATATATACGAGCAGTACTTC. It translates as CASSFLGQDIYEQYF.